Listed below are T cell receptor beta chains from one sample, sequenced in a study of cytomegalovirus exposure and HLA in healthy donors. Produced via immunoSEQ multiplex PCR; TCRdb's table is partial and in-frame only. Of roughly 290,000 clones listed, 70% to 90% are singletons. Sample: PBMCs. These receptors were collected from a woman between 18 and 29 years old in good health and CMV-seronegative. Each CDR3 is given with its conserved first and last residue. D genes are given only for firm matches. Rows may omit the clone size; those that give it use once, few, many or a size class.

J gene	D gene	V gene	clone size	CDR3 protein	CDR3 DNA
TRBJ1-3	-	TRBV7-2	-	CASSVGSLGNTIYF	TGTGCCAGCAGCGTTGGGAGTCTGGGAAACACCATATATTTT
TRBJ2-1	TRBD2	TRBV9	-	CASSPSLAGGYNEQFF	TGTGCCAGCAGCCCCAGCCTAGCGGGGGGGTACAATGAGCAGTTCTTC
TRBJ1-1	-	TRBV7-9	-	CASSRSQGNANTEAFF	TGTGCCAGCAGCCGATCTCAGGGGAATGCGAACACTGAAGCTTTCTTT
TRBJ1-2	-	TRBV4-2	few	CASSQDVISYGYTF	TGTGCCAGCAGCCAAGATGTGATCAGCTATGGCTACACCTTC
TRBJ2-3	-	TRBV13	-	CASSLGADTDTQYF	TGTGCCAGCAGCTTAGGAGCGGACACAGATACGCAGTATTTT
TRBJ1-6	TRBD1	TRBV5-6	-	CASSLGGGGGAYNSPLHF	TGTGCCAGCAGCTTGGGGGGTGGAGGGGGCGCCTATAATTCCCCCCTCCACTTT
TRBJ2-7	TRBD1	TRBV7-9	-	CASRPTGTGGTYEQYF	TGTGCCAGCAGGCCGACCGGGACAGGGGGGACCTACGAGCAGTACTTC
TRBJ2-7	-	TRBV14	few	CASSPAPYEQYF	TGTGCCAGCAGCCCCGCGCCCTACGAGCAGTACTTC
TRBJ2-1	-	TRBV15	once	CATSRTSYNEQFF	TGTGCCACCAGCAGAACTTCCTACAATGAGCAGTTCTTC
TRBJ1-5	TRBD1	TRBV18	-	CASSGQDGSNQPQHF	TGTGCCAGCTCAGGACAGGATGGTAGCAATCAGCCCCAGCATTTT
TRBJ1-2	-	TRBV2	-	CASSEAVRRQGYGYTF	TGTGCCAGCAGTGAAGCGGTTCGCAGGCAGGGCTATGGCTACACCTTC
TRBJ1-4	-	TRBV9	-	CASSVGGNTNEKLFF	TGTGCCAGCAGCGTAGGAGGGAATACTAATGAAAAACTGTTTTTT
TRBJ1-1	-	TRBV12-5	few	CASVSLNTEAFF	TGTGCTAGTGTTAGCTTGAACACTGAAGCTTTCTTT